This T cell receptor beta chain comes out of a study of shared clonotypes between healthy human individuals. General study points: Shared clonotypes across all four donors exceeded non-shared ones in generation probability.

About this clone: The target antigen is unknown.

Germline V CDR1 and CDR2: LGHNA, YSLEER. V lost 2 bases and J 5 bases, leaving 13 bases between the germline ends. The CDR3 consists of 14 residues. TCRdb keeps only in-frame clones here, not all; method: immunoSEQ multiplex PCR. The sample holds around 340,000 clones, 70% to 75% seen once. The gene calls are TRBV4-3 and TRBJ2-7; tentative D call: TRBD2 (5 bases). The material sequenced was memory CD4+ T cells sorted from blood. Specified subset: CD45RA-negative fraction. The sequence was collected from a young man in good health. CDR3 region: CASSQWGFGDEQYF. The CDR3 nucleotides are TGCGCCAGCAGCCAATGGGGATTCGGGGACGAGCAGTACTTC.